Sequencing of this TCR beta chain was carried out in a study of Graves' ophthalmopathy and Graves' hyperthyroidism (dated by TCRdb to the late 2010s). Describing the broader study: Peripheral blood was collected at initial diagnosis, prior to any treatment. In total, 135 blood samples were TCR-sequenced: 43 ophthalmopathy, 80 or so hyperthyroidism and about 17 hyperthyroidism-to-ophthalmopathy patients. Following sampling, methimazole starting at 30 mg daily was administered to hyperthyroidism patients, and high-dose intravenous methylprednisolone was administered to ophthalmopathy patients. The 100 or so discovery patients were randomly split 7:3 into training and test sets. For independent validation, a separate cohort was made up of approximately 19 hyperthyroidism patients plus 17 patients who later progressed from hyperthyroidism to ophthalmopathy. In six hyperthyroidism patients, the T-cell repertoire of thyroid tissue was compared with the T-cell repertoire of blood. To tell Graves' ophthalmopathy apart from Graves' hyperthyroidism, and to predict which patients would progress to ophthalmopathy, the study relied on TCR beta repertoire signatures. To explore V-J signatures that separate ophthalmopathy from hyperthyroidism, a discovery set of approximately 100 patients was enrolled, consisting of 40 to 45 with ophthalmopathy and approximately 57 with stable hyperthyroidism. Overall study results and their limits: In validation, the model predicted ophthalmopathy progression with about 64% sensitivity and 72% to 80% specificity; roughly 12 predicted patients were CT-confirmed with GO in a median of approximately six months. In cross-validation, the 13-signature model distinguished ophthalmopathy from stable hyperthyroidism with almost 90% sensitivity and about 84% specificity, and in the test set the corresponding values were around 80% and 75%. Sample size was not statistically predetermined, and group allocation was not concealed from the investigators. Most expanded thyroid clonotypes with a frequency above 0.001 also appeared in blood, which suggests that blood repertoires may reflect the immune response in the thyroid.

A patient counted as having stable hyperthyroidism if there was no progression to ophthalmopathy within 18 months of follow-up. The hyperthyroidism patients were 18 to 65 years old and newly diagnosed, with a disease duration of less than 2 months. Patients with other autoimmune diseases, uncontrolled infections, pregnancy or lactation were excluded from the study. Clinical symptoms, serum thyroxine, TRAb, thyroid ultrasound and orbital computed tomography were used for diagnosis. PBMCs were isolated from about 10 ml of fresh peripheral blood by Ficoll-Paque density gradient centrifugation. Trizol reagent was used to extract the total RNA, and its quality was then checked on an Agilent 2100 Bioanalyzer. For repertoire sequencing, TCR beta CDR3 regions were amplified from RNA transcripts. HTBI primers and the Qiagen OneStep RT-PCR kit were used in a first-round RT-PCR, which was followed by a second-round multiplex PCR, size selection and purification. Sequencing of the libraries was carried out on an Illumina HiSeq2000 in paired-end mode with 100 bp reads. The original methods were these. SOAPnuke was used to process the reads, removing any read that contained adapters or uncalled bases, had a mean Phred below 15, or lacked an exact match to the constant primer or identifier. High-quality paired reads were merged with COPE v1.2.5. Clonotypes were defined as unique nucleotide sequences and were aligned to IMGT TRB V, D and J references using MiTCR v1.1. The analysis was limited to V-J combinations with a frequency above 0.0001, which together covered more than 98% of repertoires. For each V-J combination, a TCR clonal expansion and chaos score was defined as the ratio of F50 clonal expansion to chaos observed in the TCRdist matrix. Features were reduced by Welch's t-statistics and random forest to around 13 V-J combinations, which fed a naive Bayes classifier. The Morisita-Horn index was used to measure how similar the thyroid and blood repertoires were. TCRdb cleaned the public reads at Q25 with fastp, built clones with MiXCR and kept in-frame beta chains. Every entry covers one CDR3 protein and lists the most common genes and DNA from its rows. The authors' filters were not applied to this entry. This sample lists more than 300,000 distinct CDR3 sequences; roughly 14% were detected once. The ten biggest clones cover 5.5% to 7% of the sample.

With respect to this clonotype: Its target antigen remains unknown. The junction and the germline gene differ at one end; a read error may be behind it.

Based on the germline V gene, the CDR1 and CDR2 sequences are MNHNS and SASEGT. The CDR3 spans 17 residues, from the cysteine through the phenylalanine. Only CDR3 DNA is held: 51 bases, read in frame from base 1. The V and J segments used are TRBV6-1 and TRBJ2-4, and perhaps TRBD1 as D gene, on 6 matching bases. The sample consisted of peripheral blood. The TCR originated in a young woman with stable Graves' hyperthyroidism. Donor details come from another sample of the same person, matched by shared clones. The encoded CDR3 is CASSEAQQGVIWNIKYF. The sequenced DNA is TGTGCCAGCAGTGAAGCGCAACAGGGAGTGATATGGAACATTAAGTACTTC.